This record looks at one TCR beta chain sequence and its context. The entry originates in a study of blood T cell repertoires in COVID-19. Study overall: Some COVID-19 samples were acute and others convalescent; all came from the United States, Italy and Spain. PBMCs, B-cell-depleted T cells, or T cells provided the cDNA or gDNA that made up the material.

The CDR3 totals 12 residues. J lost 10 bases, V lost 3 bases, and 3 bases had no gene match. Germline loops: CDR1 ENHRY, CDR2 SYGVKD. Authors' processing steps: Cell counts per sample came from amplifying reference gene primers. Clones were read by immunoSEQ multiplex PCR, and TCRdb kept only the in-frame ones, dropping some. D and trimming come from the DNA, and the V and J calls and clone size come from that table. The sample lists 200,000 to 250,000 clones, 70% to 90% occurring once. This TCR came from a woman aged 18-29 years who had recovered from COVID-19. The material sequenced was peripheral blood. The J gene is TRBJ2-1, the V gene TRBV10-3, with TRBD1 matching 7 bases. The CDR3 sequence is CAISDRGREQFF. CDR3 coding DNA: TGTGCCATCAGTGACAGGGGGAGAGAGCAGTTCTTC.